The clone carrying this T cell receptor beta chain has just a few counts. The data stem from a study of blood T cells in healthy people across ages. Germline CDR1 LGHDT, CDR2 YNNKEL (reference sequence). The trim removed 4 bases at V and 0 bases at J, leaving 11 bases unmatched. The CDR3 totals 19 residues. Together with a sample-barcoded 5' primer, a J-beta primer mix was included in a second PCR lasting about 7 to 11 cycles. Tagging of each cDNA molecule was performed by a template-switch adaptor with 12 random nucleotides. TCRdb reanalysed the 5' RACE reads using MiXCR and keeps one entry per CDR3 protein. The sample has 1.5 million or so distinct CDR3 sequences, roughly 45% seen once.

The receptor was isolated from a woman aged 18-29 years in good health. The sample was blood. V and J are TRBV3-1 and TRBJ2-5; 13 bases match TRBD2. The CDR3 nucleotides are TGTGCCAGCAGCCCCGCCCCCGGGACTAGCGGGGAACACCAAGAGACCCAGTACTTC. It translates to CASSPAPGTSGEHQETQYF.